Listed below are T cell receptor beta chains from one sample, sequenced in a study of T cell therapy after organ transplantation. For these receptors, no antigen is known. Libraries were prepared by immunoSEQ multiplex PCR; TCRdb keeps only in-frame clonotypes and omits some of them. The repertoire holds about 530 clones, with roughly four fifths as singletons. The material sequenced was CD8+ T cells from blood, taken after autologous CMV-specific T cell therapy. Receptor source: a human patient who had received a solid organ transplant and had CMV disease. These T cells may partly come from the graft donor. The CDR3 runs from the conserved cysteine through the conserved F or W. A D gene is named only where the DNA matches it firmly. Size is stated for part of the rows, as once, few or many counts, or as a class when the clone is expanded.

V gene: TRBV18; D gene: TRBD1; J gene: TRBJ1-1; clone size: -; CDR3 DNA: TGTGCCAGCTCACCACGTCGGCAGGGGGGGATCACTGAAGCTTTCTTT; CDR3 protein: CASSPRRQGGITEAFF
V gene: TRBV6-5; D gene: -; J gene: TRBJ1-6; clone size: -; CDR3 DNA: TGTGCCAGCAGTTACTTCCAGGGGAGTTCACCCCTCCACTTT; CDR3 protein: CASSYFQGSSPLHF
V gene: TRBV6-5; D gene: -; J gene: TRBJ2-1; clone size: -; CDR3 DNA: TGTGCCAGCAGTTACCTAGGGGCAGGGATTTTAGATGAGCAGTTCTTC; CDR3 protein: CASSYLGAGILDEQFF
V gene: TRBV4-1; D gene: TRBD2; J gene: TRBJ2-5; clone size: -; CDR3 DNA: TGCGCCAGCAGCCAAGCAATCGCGCCTAGCGGGAGGGACGAGACCCAGTACTTC; CDR3 protein: CASSQAIAPSGRDETQYF
V gene: TRBV28; D gene: -; J gene: TRBJ1-1; clone size: -; CDR3 DNA: TGTGCCAGCTCCGGACAGCTGAACACTGAAGCTTTCTTT; CDR3 protein: CASSGQLNTEAFF
V gene: TRBV7-5; D gene: -; J gene: TRBJ2-7; clone size: -; CDR3 DNA: TGTGCCAGCAGCAGACAGGGTTCCTACGAGCAGTACTTC; CDR3 protein: CASSRQGSYEQYF
V gene: TRBV27; D gene: -; J gene: TRBJ2-7; clone size: -; CDR3 DNA: TGTGCCAGCAGCCCCACGACAGGCTCGTTGCGCTACGAGCAGTACTTC; CDR3 protein: CASSPTTGSLRYEQYF
V gene: TRBV15; D gene: -; J gene: TRBJ1-2; clone size: once; CDR3 DNA: TGTGCCACCAGCAGCGCCTCGGGGGGCCACTATGGCTACACCTTC; CDR3 protein: CATSSASGGHYGYTF
V gene: TRBV5-5; D gene: -; J gene: TRBJ2-1; clone size: -; CDR3 DNA: TGTGCCAGCATCTATATAGGGGATGAGCAGTTCTTC; CDR3 protein: CASIYIGDEQFF
V gene: TRBV15; D gene: TRBD1; J gene: TRBJ1-5; clone size: -; CDR3 DNA: TGTGCCACCAGCAGAGTAGGGGGCTATAGCAATCAGCCCCAGCATTTT; CDR3 protein: CATSRVGGYSNQPQHF
V gene: TRBV21-1; D gene: -; J gene: TRBJ2-5; clone size: -; CDR3 DNA: TGTGCCAGCAGCAAATCCAGCAAACAGGGAGGAGAGACCCAGTACTTC; CDR3 protein: CASSKSSKQGGETQYF
V gene: TRBV28; D gene: -; J gene: TRBJ1-6; clone size: -; CDR3 DNA: TGTGCCAGCAGCCTCAGGGGCTTAGGTTCACCCCTCCACTTT; CDR3 protein: CASSLRGLGSPLHF
V gene: TRBV6-4; D gene: -; J gene: TRBJ2-3; clone size: -; CDR3 DNA: TGTGCCAGCAGTAGCGGGAGCACAGATACGCAGTATTTT; CDR3 protein: CASSSGSTDTQYF
V gene: TRBV6-6; D gene: -; J gene: TRBJ2-7; clone size: few; CDR3 DNA: TGTGCCAGCAGCTACGGGGCTTACTCCTACGAGCAGTACTTC; CDR3 protein: CASSYGAYSYEQYF
V gene: TRBV6-6; D gene: -; J gene: TRBJ2-7; clone size: -; CDR3 DNA: TGTGCCAGCAGTTACGATACACGTCCCGAGCAGTACTTC; CDR3 protein: CASSYDTRPEQYF
V gene: TRBV28; D gene: TRBD1; J gene: TRBJ2-7; clone size: -; CDR3 DNA: TGTGCCAGCAGATTTACTCCGGGACAGGGAGCCGAGCAGTACTTC; CDR3 protein: CASRFTPGQGAEQYF
V gene: TRBV27; D gene: TRBD1; J gene: TRBJ2-7; clone size: once; CDR3 DNA: TGTGCCAGCATACCAAGGACAGGGGCATACTACGAGCAGTACTTC; CDR3 protein: CASIPRTGAYYEQYF
V gene: TRBV13; D gene: -; J gene: TRBJ2-1; clone size: once; CDR3 DNA: TGTGCCAGCAGCTTTCTCGGAGAGCAGTTCTTC; CDR3 protein: CASSFLGEQFF
V gene: TRBV4-3; D gene: -; J gene: TRBJ2-3; clone size: -; CDR3 DNA: TGCGCCAGCAGCCAAGTGGGGAGTAGCACAGATACGCAGTATTTT; CDR3 protein: CASSQVGSSTDTQYF
V gene: TRBV7-8; D gene: -; J gene: TRBJ1-1; clone size: -; CDR3 DNA: TGTGCCAGCAGGGACAGTGCGAACACTGAAGCTTTCTTT; CDR3 protein: CASRDSANTEAFF
V gene: TRBV9; D gene: -; J gene: TRBJ2-1; clone size: -; CDR3 DNA: TGTGCCAGCAGCGTAAGAGGATCCCAACAGTTCTTC; CDR3 protein: CASSVRGSQQFF
V gene: TRBV7-6; D gene: -; J gene: TRBJ1-1; clone size: few; CDR3 DNA: TGTGCCAGCAGCCCTACCATCGACGGGAACACTGAAGCTTTCTTT; CDR3 protein: CASSPTIDGNTEAFF
V gene: TRBV2; D gene: TRBD2; J gene: TRBJ2-1; clone size: -; CDR3 DNA: TGTGCCAGCCTCGGACTAGCGGGAGCCGTTGAGCAGTTCTTC; CDR3 protein: CASLGLAGAVEQFF
V gene: TRBV4-1; D gene: -; J gene: TRBJ1-3; clone size: -; CDR3 DNA: TGCGCCAGCAGCCAAGGCTTAGGGGCCATATATTTT; CDR3 protein: CASSQGLGAIYF
V gene: TRBV9; D gene: -; J gene: TRBJ2-2; clone size: -; CDR3 DNA: TGTGCCAGCAGCGAGGGAGACAGCACCGGGGAGCTGTTTTTT; CDR3 protein: CASSEGDSTGELFF
V gene: TRBV28; D gene: -; J gene: TRBJ1-5; clone size: once; CDR3 DNA: TGTGCCAGCAGTGTCGGTCCCGGTTTTAGCAATCAGCCCCAGCATTTT; CDR3 protein: CASSVGPGFSNQPQHF
V gene: TRBV5-4; D gene: -; J gene: TRBJ2-7; clone size: -; CDR3 DNA: TGTGCCAGCAGCGGCGGGGCCGAGAACGAGCAGTACTTC; CDR3 protein: CASSGGAENEQYF
V gene: TRBV4-3; D gene: -; J gene: TRBJ2-2; clone size: -; CDR3 DNA: TGCGCCATTGCCCCTGGGGGCAACGAGACCGGGGAGCTGTTTTTT; CDR3 protein: CAIAPGGNETGELFF
V gene: TRBV11-2; D gene: TRBD2; J gene: TRBJ2-1; clone size: -; CDR3 DNA: TGTGCCAGCAGCCCCGGGACTAGCGGGTTTGGGTACAATGAGCAGTTCTTC; CDR3 protein: CASSPGTSGFGYNEQFF
V gene: TRBV27; D gene: -; J gene: TRBJ2-3; clone size: once; CDR3 DNA: TGTGCCAGCAGTTTAATAGGGGATACGCAGTATTTT; CDR3 protein: CASSLIGDTQYF
V gene: TRBV6-6; D gene: -; J gene: TRBJ1-5; clone size: once; CDR3 DNA: TGTGCCAGCAGTTACTCGACGTTGGGGCCCATTCAGCCCCAGCATTTT; CDR3 protein: CASSYSTLGPIQPQHF
V gene: TRBV28; D gene: -; J gene: TRBJ1-6; clone size: -; CDR3 DNA: TGTGCCAGCGGTATTAGCTCCTATAATTCACCCCTCCACTTT; CDR3 protein: CASGISSYNSPLHF
V gene: TRBV7-3; D gene: -; J gene: TRBJ2-3; clone size: -; CDR3 DNA: TGTGCCAGCAGCCCCGGCGGCTTTTCTGTTGCAGATACGCAGTATTTT; CDR3 protein: CASSPGGFSVADTQYF
V gene: TRBV7-9; D gene: TRBD1; J gene: TRBJ2-1; clone size: -; CDR3 DNA: TGTGCCAGCAGCTTAAGGGACAGGGGATACAATGAGCAGTTCTTC; CDR3 protein: CASSLRDRGYNEQFF
V gene: TRBV5-4; D gene: TRBD1; J gene: TRBJ1-2; clone size: -; CDR3 DNA: TGTGCCAGCAGCTTGGGGACAGGATTCTATGGCTACACCTTC; CDR3 protein: CASSLGTGFYGYTF
V gene: TRBV7-9; D gene: -; J gene: TRBJ1-2; clone size: -; CDR3 DNA: TGTGCCAGCAGCTCGGACAGACTAGATAACTATGGCTACACCTTC; CDR3 protein: CASSSDRLDNYGYTF